This T cell receptor beta chain appears in the sequencing data of a study of tumor-infiltrating lymphocytes in primary liver carcinoma. Study context: All lesions had stage T1-T3 N0M0 and roughly 4.2 to 10 cm widths. General observations from the study: Less overlap was seen in tumor-adjacent and tumor-blood pairs than in tumor region pairs.

The CDR3 totals 16 residues. Trimming removed 1 base from V and 4 bases from J; junction bases left unmatched: 7. Per germline, CDR1 MGHRA and CDR2 YSYEKL. This clonotype was seen ten or more times. What it recognizes is unknown. Total RNA and DNA came together from about 19-30 mg of bulk tissue without cell sorting. Patients underwent surgical resection for primary liver carcinoma. Starting material of roughly 550 ng total RNA yielded TCR beta cDNA via a constant-region primer. Nested multiplex PCR, run for three rounds with slightly modified ARM-PCR, yielded TCR beta libraries. The opening two PCR rounds, 10 cycles each, paired TRBV1-TRBV30 forward primers with a C-beta reverse primer. TCRdb re-analysed the multiplex PCR reads in MiXCR, keeping a single row per CDR3 protein. Here the sample spans around 99,000 distinct CDR3 sequences, around 68% being singletons.

The sequence was collected from a man aged 40-55 years with primary liver carcinoma and hepatitis B virus infection. V is TRBV4-1 and J is TRBJ2-1; 7 nucleotides match TRBD2. The sequencing input was tumor-adjacent normal liver tissue. CDR3 residues: CASSQVRLAVYNEQFF. The CDR3 region has the DNA TGCGCCAGCAGCCAAGTTCGGCTAGCGGTGTACAATGAGCAGTTCTTC.